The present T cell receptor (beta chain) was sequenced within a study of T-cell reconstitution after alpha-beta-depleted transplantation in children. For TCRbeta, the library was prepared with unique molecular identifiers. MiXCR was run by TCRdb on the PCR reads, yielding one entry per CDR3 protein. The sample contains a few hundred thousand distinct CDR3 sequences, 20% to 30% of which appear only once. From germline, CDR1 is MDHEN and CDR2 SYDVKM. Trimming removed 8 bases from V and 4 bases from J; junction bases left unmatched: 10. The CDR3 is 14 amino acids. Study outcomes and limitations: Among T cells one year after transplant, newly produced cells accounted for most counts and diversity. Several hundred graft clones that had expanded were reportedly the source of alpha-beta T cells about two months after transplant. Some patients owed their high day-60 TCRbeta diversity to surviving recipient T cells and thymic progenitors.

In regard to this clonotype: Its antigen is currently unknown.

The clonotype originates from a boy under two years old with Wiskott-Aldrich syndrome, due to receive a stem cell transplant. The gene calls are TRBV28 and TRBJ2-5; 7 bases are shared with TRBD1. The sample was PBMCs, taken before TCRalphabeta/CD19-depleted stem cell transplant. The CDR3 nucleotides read TGTGCCAGCTGGAGCAGGGGGTTCCGAGAGACCCAGTACTTC. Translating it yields CASWSRGFRETQYF.